Each of the 14 T cell receptor beta chains below was sequenced from the same sample in a study of cytomegalovirus exposure and HLA in healthy donors (dated by TCRdb to 2015 to 2018). Preparation of the library involved the immunoSEQ multiplex PCR assay. For the multiplex PCR, a mixture combining 60 forward primers for TCR Vbeta segments and 13 reverse primers for TCR Jbeta segments was used. The table comes from immuneACCESS by way of TCRdb, which keeps in-frame sequences with V and J called. Part of the clones is missing from these tables; in studies checked, under half for an unresolved V gene and the rest for unknown reasons. The sample records about 160,000 clones, roughly 80% of which are singletons. The ten largest clones capture 8% to 10% of the sample. Sequenced: PBMCs. These receptors were obtained from a male donor in good health and CMV-seropositive.

The gene calls are TRBV2 and TRBJ1-5; possible D gene TRBD1, 6 bases. CDR3 size: 15 residues. Germline assignment: CDR1 SNHLY and CDR2 FYNNEI. V was trimmed by 4 bases and J by 0 bases, leaving 10 bases between them. The CDR3 coding sequence is TGTGCCAGCAGTGCCGACAGGTATAGCAATCAGCCCCAGCATTTT. Translation: CASSADRYSNQPQHF.

V usage is TRBV28 and J usage is TRBJ2-1; 9 bases are a match to TRBD1. V was pared by 2 bases and J by 8 bases, with 7 bases of the junction left unmatched. This CDR3 has 15 residues. Per germline, CDR1 MDHEN and CDR2 SYDVKM. In nucleotides, the CDR3 is TGTGCCAGCAGTTTACGGGGACAGGGTATCCATGAGCAGTTCTTC. The encoded protein is CASSLRGQGIHEQFF.

The CDR3 reads CASSLVHKNYGYTF. The CDR3 region has the DNA TGTGCCAGCAGCTTAGTACACAAGAACTATGGCTACACCTTC. The chain combines TRBV7-9 with TRBJ1-2; D uncertain. This CDR3 has 14 residues. The V gene's germline CDR1 is SEHNR and CDR2 FQNEAQ (reference sequence). V shed 1 base and J shed 2 bases, with 8 bases lying between them.

CDR3 residues: CATTGGDEQYF. DNA of the CDR3: TGTGCCACAACGGGGGGCGACGAGCAGTACTTC. V usage is TRBV10-3 and J usage is TRBJ2-7, with a weak D call TRBD2 (7 bases). The CDR3 consists of 11 residues. Looked up from germline, CDR1 is ENHRY and CDR2 is SYGVKD. Trimming took 10 bases from V and 5 from J, leaving 12 bases between them.

This clone turned up a few times. The DNA for the CDR3 is TGTGCCAGCAGCTGGGCAGGGAACACCTACGAGCAGTACTTC. It specifies CASSWAGNTYEQYF. This chain links TRBV5-4 with TRBJ2-7; the D gene is possibly TRBD1 (5 bases). Between the trimmed V and J ends, which lost 3 bases and 2 bases, there was a span of 12 bases. Germline CDR1 and CDR2: SGHNT and YYREEE (reference sequence). There are 14 residues in the CDR3.

J is TRBJ1-3 and V is TRBV18, with 9 bases lining up with TRBD1. Germline loops: CDR1 KGHSH, CDR2 LQKENI. V shed 4 bases, J shed 0 bases, and the junction held 10 bases outside the gene matches. The CDR3 sequence is 18 residues long. The CDR3 DNA is TGTGCCAGCTCACAAACCGGGACAGGGAAAGTCTCTGGAAACACCATATATTTT. Encoded protein: CASSQTGTGKVSGNTIYF.

The gene calls are TRBV9 and TRBJ1-1, with 7 positions matching TRBD1. Germline V gives CDR1 SGDLS, CDR2 YYNGEE. Losses at the gene ends were 0 bases for V and 6 bases for J; bases not matched to a gene: 2. The CDR3 totals 13 residues. The CDR3 nucleotides read TGTGCCAGCAGCGTAGAGGGGGCAGCTGAAGCTTTCTTT. As protein: CASSVEGAAEAFF.

CDR3 in amino acids: CASSFGHMNQPQHF. In DNA, the CDR3 is TGTGCCAGCAGTTTCGGACATATGAATCAGCCCCAGCATTTT. The chain recombines TRBV27 with TRBJ1-5, with a weak D call TRBD1 (5 bases). The CDR3 length is 14 residues. The germline V gene has CDR1 MNHEY and CDR2 SMNVEV (reference sequence). V shed 3 bases and J shed 4 bases, with 10 bases lying between them.

The CDR3 nucleotides are TGTGCCAGCAGTCCCCGGGGGGACTCAATTAATCAGCCCCAGCATTTT. Translated: CASSPRGDSINQPQHF. The chain links TRBV27 to TRBJ1-5; D may be TRBD1 (5 bases). Germline CDR1 reads MNHEY; CDR2 reads SMNVEV (reference sequence). V lost 5 bases and J lost 4, with 18 bases in between. This CDR3 has 16 residues.

The V gene is TRBV9, the J gene TRBJ1-3; possible D gene TRBD1, 6 bases. V lost 4 bases and J lost 2, with 13 bases in between. This CDR3 is built from 15 residues. CDR1 SGDLS and CDR2 YYNGEE come from the germline V gene. CDR3 in amino acids: CASSPLGGTGNTIYF. CDR3 sequence (DNA): TGTGCCAGCAGCCCCCTAGGGGGAACTGGAAACACCATATATTTT. Full variable domain (rest looked up from reference TRBV9 and TRBJ1-3): DSGVTQTPKHLITATGQRVTLRCSPRSGDLSVYWYQQSLDQGLQFLIQYYNGEERAKGNILERFSAQQFPDLHSELNLSSLELGDSALYFCASSPLGGTGNTIYFGEGSWLTVV.

The gene calls are TRBV27 and TRBJ2-7; tentatively, D is TRBD2 (6 bases). The V end lost 8 bases, the J end lost 1 base, and 15 bases lay between the germline ends. Looked up from germline, CDR1 is MNHEY and CDR2 is SMNVEV (reference sequence). CDR3 length equals 14 residues. CDR3 coding DNA: TGTGCCAGCGGCTCACTTGGGAGGTCCTACGAGCAGTACTTC. Translation gives CASGSLGRSYEQYF.

The rearrangement links TRBV5-5 to TRBJ2-7, with D unclear. This CDR3 comprises 14 residues. Germline CDR1 is SGHKS and CDR2 is YYEKEE (reference sequence). V lost 2 bases and J 0 bases, leaving 9 bases between the germline ends. Here the CDR3 reads CASSFYESSYEQYF. The CDR3, as DNA: TGTGCCAGCAGCTTCTATGAAAGCTCCTACGAGCAGTACTTC.

The rearrangement links TRBV7-9 to TRBJ2-5; TRBD2 matches at 9 bases. Trimming at V came to 5 bases and at J to 11 bases, leaving 9 bases not matched to a gene. Germline V gene data show CDR1 as SEHNR and CDR2 as FQNEAQ (reference sequence). The CDR3 runs to 13 residues. The CDR3 DNA sequence: TGTGCCAGCAGCACTCGGACTAGCGATACGCAGTACTTC. It yields the protein CASSTRTSDTQYF.

J is TRBJ1-5 and V is TRBV7-8; 8 bases are a match to TRBD1. The CDR3 extends over 14 amino acids. After removal of 4 bases from V and 3 bases from J, the junction contained 2 bases not matched to a gene. CDR1 and CDR2 (germline): SGHVS, FQNEAQ. The CDR3 DNA sequence: TGTGCCAGCAGCTCGACAGGGGTCAATCAGCCCCAGCATTTT. Protein: CASSSTGVNQPQHF. The variable domain in full, completed from reference TRBV7-8 and TRBJ1-5, reads GAGVSQSPRYKVAKRGQDVALRCDPISGHVSLFWYQQALGQGPEFLTYFQNEAQLDKSGLPSDRFFAERPEGSVSTLKIQRTQQEDSAVYLCASSSTGVNQPQHFGDGTRLSIL.